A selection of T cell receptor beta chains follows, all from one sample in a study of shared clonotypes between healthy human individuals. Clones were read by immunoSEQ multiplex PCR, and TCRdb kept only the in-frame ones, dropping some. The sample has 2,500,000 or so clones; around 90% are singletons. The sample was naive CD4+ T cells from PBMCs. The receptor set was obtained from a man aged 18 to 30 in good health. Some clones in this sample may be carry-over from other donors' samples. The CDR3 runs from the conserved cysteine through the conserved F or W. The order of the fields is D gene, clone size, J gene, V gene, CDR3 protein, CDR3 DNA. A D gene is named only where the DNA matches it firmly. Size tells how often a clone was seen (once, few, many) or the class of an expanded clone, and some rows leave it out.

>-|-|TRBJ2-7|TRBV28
CASGNSYEQYF
TGTGCCAGCGGGAACTCCTACGAGCAGTACTTC
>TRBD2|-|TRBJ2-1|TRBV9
CASSPGLAGGRNEQFF
TGTGCCAGCAGCCCGGGACTAGCGGGAGGCAGGAATGAGCAGTTCTTC
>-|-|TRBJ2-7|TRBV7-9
CASATVGGASFYEQYF
TGTGCCAGCGCAACTGTGGGGGGCGCTTCGTTCTACGAGCAGTACTTC
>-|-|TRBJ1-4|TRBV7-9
CASQTGGHANEKLFF
TGTGCCAGCCAAACGGGTGGCCACGCTAATGAAAAACTGTTTTTT
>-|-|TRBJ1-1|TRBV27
CASSQFRWGANTEAFF
TGTGCCAGCAGTCAATTCCGATGGGGAGCGAACACTGAAGCTTTCTTT
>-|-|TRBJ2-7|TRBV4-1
CASSPNGGSVYEQYF
TGCGCCAGCAGCCCAAATGGAGGGAGCGTCTACGAGCAGTACTTC
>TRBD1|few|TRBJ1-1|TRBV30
CAWSLEGARNTEAFF
TGTGCCTGGAGTTTGGAGGGGGCGAGGAACACTGAAGCTTTCTTT
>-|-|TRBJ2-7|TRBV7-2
CASTPGSGLYEQYF
TGTGCCAGCACCCCTGGGTCCGGCCTATACGAGCAGTACTTC
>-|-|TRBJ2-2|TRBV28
CASSLITQWDWGAGELFF
TGTGCCAGCAGTTTAATTACGCAGTGGGATTGGGGCGCCGGGGAGCTGTTTTTT
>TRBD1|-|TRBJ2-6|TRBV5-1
CASSLSGTGASGANVLTF
TGCGCCAGCAGCTTATCCGGGACAGGGGCCTCTGGGGCCAACGTCCTGACTTTC
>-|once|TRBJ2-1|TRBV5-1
CASNPGLLGYNEQFF
TGCGCCAGCAACCCCGGGCTACTGGGCTACAATGAGCAGTTCTTC
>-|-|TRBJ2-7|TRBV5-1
CASSFGGEAYEQYF
TGCGCCAGCAGCTTTGGGGGAGAGGCCTACGAGCAGTACTTC
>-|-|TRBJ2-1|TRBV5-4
CASSLVGLSEEFF
TGTGCCAGCAGCTTGGTGGGACTCAGCGAGGAGTTCTTC
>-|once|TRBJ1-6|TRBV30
CAWSVPGSYSPLHF
TGTGCCTGGAGTGTACCGGGGAGCTATTCACCCCTCCACTTT
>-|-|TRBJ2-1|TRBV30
CAWRTTRPRGYNEQFF
TGTGCCTGGAGAACGACCCGGCCACGGGGCTACAATGAGCAGTTCTTC
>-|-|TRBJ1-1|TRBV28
CASSLMIGTEAFF
TGTGCCAGCAGTTTAATGATAGGCACTGAAGCTTTCTTT
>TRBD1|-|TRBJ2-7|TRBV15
CATSRRQGAWGEQYF
TGTGCCACCAGCAGACGACAGGGGGCGTGGGGCGAGCAGTACTTC
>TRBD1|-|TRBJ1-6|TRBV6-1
CASGPGQNNSPLHF
TGTGCCAGCGGCCCGGGACAGAATAATTCACCCCTCCACTTT
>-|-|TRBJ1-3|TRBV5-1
CASSLDWAEFGNTIYF
TGCGCCAGCAGCTTGGATTGGGCCGAATTTGGAAACACCATATATTTT
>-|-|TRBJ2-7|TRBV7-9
CASSSTWDTSYEQYF
TGTGCCAGCAGCTCAACCTGGGACACTAGCTACGAGCAGTACTTC
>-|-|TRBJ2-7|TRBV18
CASSPGLTYEQYF
TGTGCCAGCTCACCGGGACTCACCTACGAGCAGTACTTC
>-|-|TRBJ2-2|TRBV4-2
CASSQVGTTAGELFF
TGTGCCAGCAGCCAAGTGGGGACAACTGCCGGGGAGCTGTTTTTT
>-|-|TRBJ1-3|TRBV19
CASSNPGIGNTIYF
TGTGCCAGTAGTAATCCAGGGATAGGAAACACCATATATTTT
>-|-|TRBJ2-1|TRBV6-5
CASRRRPTSNEQFF
TGTGCCAGCAGGCGACGTCCTACATCCAATGAGCAGTTCTTC
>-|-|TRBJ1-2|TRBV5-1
CASSGQGAYGYTF
TGCGCCAGCAGTGGTCAGGGAGCCTATGGCTACACCTTC
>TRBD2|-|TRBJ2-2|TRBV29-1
CSVGTSVVTGELFF
TGCAGCGTGGGGACTAGCGTCGTCACCGGGGAGCTGTTTTTT
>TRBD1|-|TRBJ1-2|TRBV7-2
CASSLGGTGAPGYTF
TGTGCCAGCAGCTTAGGGGGGACAGGGGCTCCTGGCTACACCTTC
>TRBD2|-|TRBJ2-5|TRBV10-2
CASTLAGEETQYF
TGCGCCAGCACGCTAGCGGGAGAAGAGACCCAGTACTTC
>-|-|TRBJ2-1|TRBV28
CASSLSGGYNEQFF
TGTGCCAGCAGTCTCTCCGGGGGTTACAATGAGCAGTTCTTC
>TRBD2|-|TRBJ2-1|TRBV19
CASSHSGPSPEQFF
TGTGCCAGTAGCCATAGCGGGCCCTCCCCTGAGCAGTTCTTC
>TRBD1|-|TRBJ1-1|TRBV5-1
CASSGQGAPTEAFF
TGCGCCAGCAGCGGACAGGGGGCGCCCACTGAAGCTTTCTTT
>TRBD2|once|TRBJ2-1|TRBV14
CASSQDSLAGAGNEQFF
TGTGCCAGCAGCCAAGATAGTCTAGCGGGAGCGGGCAATGAGCAGTTCTTC
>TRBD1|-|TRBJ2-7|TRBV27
CASSLGQGAYEQYF
TGTGCCAGCAGCTTGGGACAGGGCGCCTACGAGCAGTACTTC
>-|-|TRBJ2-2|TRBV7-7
CASSYSAPGELFF
TGTGCCAGCAGCTATTCCGCGCCCGGGGAGCTGTTTTTT